This T cell receptor beta chain was profiled in a study of vaccination and CD4 T cells after COVID-19. General study results and limits: Going from roughly 21 to 40, median SARS-CoV-2-reactive clonotypes did not rise significantly.

The Oncomine TCR Beta short-read assay was what sequenced the DNA obtained from cultured CD4+ T cells. TCRdb used MiXCR to reprocess the PCR reads, holding one entry per CDR3 protein. This table holds under 20,000 distinct CDR3 sequences, roughly 47% found once. V lost 8 bases, J lost 5 bases, and 7 bases stayed unmatched. There are 14 residues in the CDR3. In germline, CDR1 is SGHTA, CDR2 FQGNSA. Sample treatment: approximately nine-day PBMC culture with coronavirus spike peptide pools or control peptides (ViraFEST assay). This clonotype was recorded once. Its antigen is not known. This sequence was found in a human donor who had recovered from COVID-19. V and J are TRBV7-2 and TRBJ2-3; 10 nucleotides align to TRBD1. Sequencing was performed on CD4+ T cells from blood, cultured in vitro, taken before SARS-CoV-2 vaccination. Here the CDR3 DNA reads TGTGCCAGCTCCCGAGGGACAGGGGTAGATACGCAGTATTTT. Its protein is CASSRGTGVDTQYF.